The clone carrying this T cell receptor (beta chain) is labeled as medium-sized. These data are taken from a study of T-cell reconstitution after alpha-beta-depleted transplantation in children. TCRbeta library construction was performed incorporating unique molecular identifiers. TCRdb called the PCR reads again in MiXCR, with one record for every CDR3 protein. The sample comprises around 250,000 distinct CDR3 sequences, approximately 9.6% of which are singletons, and roughly 9.1% rests with the top ten. Germline V gene lookup returns CDR1 SGHAT and CDR2 FQNNGV. The V and J ends lost 3 bases and 0 bases respectively, with 11 bases between them. This CDR3 has 15 residues.

The rearrangement joins TRBV11-2 to TRBJ2-5; D gene uncertain. The source material was PBMCs from the stem cell graft donor, sampled from the stem cell graft. This TCR was recovered from a human donor who donated a stem cell graft to a child with SCID. For the CDR3, the DNA is TGTGCCAGCAGCTTCTGGGGATCGTACCAAGAGACCCAGTACTTC. Protein product: CASSFWGSYQETQYF.